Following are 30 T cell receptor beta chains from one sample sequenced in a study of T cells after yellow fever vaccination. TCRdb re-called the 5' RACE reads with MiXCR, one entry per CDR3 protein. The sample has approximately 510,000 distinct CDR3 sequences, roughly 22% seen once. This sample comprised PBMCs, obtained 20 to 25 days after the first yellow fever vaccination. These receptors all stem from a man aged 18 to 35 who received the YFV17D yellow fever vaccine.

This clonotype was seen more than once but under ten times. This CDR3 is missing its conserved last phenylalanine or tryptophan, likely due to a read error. The CDR3 sequence is CASSRNYQGRETQYS. CDR3 DNA sequence: TGTGCTAGCAGCCGCAACTATCAGGGGCGGGAGACCCAGTACTCC. V is TRBV7-7 and J is TRBJ2-5; TRBD1 is a possible D gene (6 bases). The CDR3 is made up of 15 amino acids. Germline V gene sequence: CDR1 SSHAT, CDR2 FNYEAQ (reference sequence).

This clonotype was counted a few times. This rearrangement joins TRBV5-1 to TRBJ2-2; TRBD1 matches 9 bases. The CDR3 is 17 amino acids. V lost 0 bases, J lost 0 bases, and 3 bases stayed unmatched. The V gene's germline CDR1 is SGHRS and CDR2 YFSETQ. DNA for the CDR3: TGCGCCAGCAGCTTGGTGGGACAGGGACCGAACACCGGGGAGCTGTTTTTT. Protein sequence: CASSLVGQGPNTGELFF.

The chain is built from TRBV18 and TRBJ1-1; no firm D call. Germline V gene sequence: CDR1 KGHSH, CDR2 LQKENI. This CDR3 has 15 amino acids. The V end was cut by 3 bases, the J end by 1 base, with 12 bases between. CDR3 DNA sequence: TGTGCCAGCTCACCCGGCCAAAGTGCGAACACTGAAGCTTTCTTT. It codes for CASSPGQSANTEAFF.

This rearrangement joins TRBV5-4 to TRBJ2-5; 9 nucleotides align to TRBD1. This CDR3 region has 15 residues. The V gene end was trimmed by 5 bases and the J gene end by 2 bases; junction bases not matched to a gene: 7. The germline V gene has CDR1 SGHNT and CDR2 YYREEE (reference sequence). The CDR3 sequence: CASRGTGFGQETQYF. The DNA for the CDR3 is TGTGCCAGCAGGGGGACAGGGTTCGGTCAAGAGACCCAGTACTTC.

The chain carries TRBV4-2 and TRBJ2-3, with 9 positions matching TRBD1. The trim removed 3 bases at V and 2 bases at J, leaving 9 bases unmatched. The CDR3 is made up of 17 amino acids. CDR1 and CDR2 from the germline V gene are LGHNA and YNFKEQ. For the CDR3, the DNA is TGTGCCAGCAGCCATGCCCCCGGACAGGGGATCACAGATACGCAGTATTTT. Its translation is CASSHAPGQGITDTQYF.

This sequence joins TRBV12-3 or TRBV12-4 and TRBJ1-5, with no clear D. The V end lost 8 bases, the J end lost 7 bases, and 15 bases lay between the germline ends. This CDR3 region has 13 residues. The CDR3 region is CASVGVVGQPQHF. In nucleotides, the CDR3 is TGTGCCAGCGTGGGAGTGGTGGGACAGCCCCAGCATTTT.

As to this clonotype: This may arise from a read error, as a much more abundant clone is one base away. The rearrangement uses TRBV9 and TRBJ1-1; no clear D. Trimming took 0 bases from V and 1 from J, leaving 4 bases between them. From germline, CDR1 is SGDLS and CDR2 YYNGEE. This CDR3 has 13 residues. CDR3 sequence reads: CASSVEGNTEAFF. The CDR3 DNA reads TGTGCCAGCAGCGTAGAGGGGAACACTGAAGCTTTCTTT.

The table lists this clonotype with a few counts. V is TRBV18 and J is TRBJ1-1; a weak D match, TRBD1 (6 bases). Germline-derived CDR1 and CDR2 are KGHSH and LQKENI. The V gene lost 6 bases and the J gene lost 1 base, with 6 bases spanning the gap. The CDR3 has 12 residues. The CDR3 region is CASSGQNTEAFF. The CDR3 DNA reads TGTGCCAGCTCGGGACAGAACACTGAAGCTTTCTTT.

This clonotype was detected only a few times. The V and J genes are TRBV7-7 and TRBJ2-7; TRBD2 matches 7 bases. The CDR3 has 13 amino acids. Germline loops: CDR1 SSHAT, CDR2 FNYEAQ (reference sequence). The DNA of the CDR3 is TGTGCTAGCACCGGGAGGTGGGGGGTCGAGCAGTACGTC. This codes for CASTGRWGVEQYV.

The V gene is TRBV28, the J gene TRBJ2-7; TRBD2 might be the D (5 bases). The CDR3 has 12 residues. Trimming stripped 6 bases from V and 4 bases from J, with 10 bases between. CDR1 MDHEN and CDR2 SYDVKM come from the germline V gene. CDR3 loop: CASSRGLYEQYV. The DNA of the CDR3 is TGTGCCAGCAGCCGAGGGTTATACGAGCAGTACGTC.

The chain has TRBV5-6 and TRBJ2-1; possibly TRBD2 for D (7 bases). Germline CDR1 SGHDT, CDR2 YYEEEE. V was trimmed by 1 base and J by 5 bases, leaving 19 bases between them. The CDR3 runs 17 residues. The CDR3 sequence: CASSLLERRGPDNEQFF. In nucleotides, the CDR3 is TGTGCCAGCAGCTTGTTGGAGAGGCGGGGGCCCGACAATGAGCAGTTCTTC. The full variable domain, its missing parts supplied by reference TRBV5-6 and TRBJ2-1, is DAGVTQSPTHLIKTRGQQVTLRCSPKSGHDTVSWYQQALGQGPQFIFQYYEEEERQRGNFPDRFSGHQFPNYSSELNVNALLLGDSALYLCASSLLERRGPDNEQFFGPGTRLTVL.

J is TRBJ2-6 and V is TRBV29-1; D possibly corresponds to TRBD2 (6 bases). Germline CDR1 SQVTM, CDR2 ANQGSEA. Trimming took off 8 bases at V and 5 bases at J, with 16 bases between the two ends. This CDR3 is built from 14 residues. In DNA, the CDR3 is TGCAGCATCAAGGAGGGTAACTGGGCCAACGTCCTGACTTTC. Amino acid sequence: CSIKEGNWANVLTF.

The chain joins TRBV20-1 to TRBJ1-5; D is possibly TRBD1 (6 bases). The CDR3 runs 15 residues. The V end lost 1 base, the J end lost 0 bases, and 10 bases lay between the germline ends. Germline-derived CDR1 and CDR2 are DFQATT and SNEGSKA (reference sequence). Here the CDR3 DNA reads TGCAGTGCTAGAGGGGGGCGTTATAGCAATCAGCCCCAGCATTTT. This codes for CSARGGRYSNQPQHF.

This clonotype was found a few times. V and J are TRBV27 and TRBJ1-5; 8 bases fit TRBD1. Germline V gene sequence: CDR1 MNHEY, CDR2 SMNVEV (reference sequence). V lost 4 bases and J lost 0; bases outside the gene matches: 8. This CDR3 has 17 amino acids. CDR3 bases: TGTGCCAGCAGTTCCGGACAGGGTCTCTATAGCAATCAGCCCCAGCATTTT. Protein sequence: CASSSGQGLYSNQPQHF.

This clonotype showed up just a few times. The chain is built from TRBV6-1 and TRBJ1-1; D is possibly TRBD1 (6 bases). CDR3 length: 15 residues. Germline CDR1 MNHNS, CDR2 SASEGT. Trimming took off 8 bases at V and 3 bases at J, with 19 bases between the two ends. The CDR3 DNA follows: TGTGCCAGCTGGCGGACGGGGAAGGGGGACACTGAAGCTTTCTTT. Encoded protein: CASWRTGKGDTEAFF.

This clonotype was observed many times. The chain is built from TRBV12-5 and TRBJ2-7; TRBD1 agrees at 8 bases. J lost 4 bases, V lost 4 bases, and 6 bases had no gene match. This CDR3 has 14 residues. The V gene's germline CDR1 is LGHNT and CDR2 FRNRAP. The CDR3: CASGSGDRIYEQYF. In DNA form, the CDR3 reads TGTGCTAGTGGTTCGGGGGACAGGATATACGAGCAGTACTTC. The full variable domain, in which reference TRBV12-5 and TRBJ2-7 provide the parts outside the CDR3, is DARVTQTPRHKVTEMGQEVTMRCQPILGHNTVFWYRQTMMQGLELLAYFRNRAPLDDSGMPKDRFSAEMPDATLATLKIQPSEPRDSAVYFCASGSGDRIYEQYFGPGTRLTVT.

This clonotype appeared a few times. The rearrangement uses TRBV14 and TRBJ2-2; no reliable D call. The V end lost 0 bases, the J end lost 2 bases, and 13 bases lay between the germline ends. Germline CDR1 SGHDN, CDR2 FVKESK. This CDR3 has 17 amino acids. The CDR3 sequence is CASSQDAGWGNTGELFF. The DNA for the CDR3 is TGTGCCAGCAGCCAAGATGCCGGTTGGGGTAACACCGGGGAGCTGTTTTTT.

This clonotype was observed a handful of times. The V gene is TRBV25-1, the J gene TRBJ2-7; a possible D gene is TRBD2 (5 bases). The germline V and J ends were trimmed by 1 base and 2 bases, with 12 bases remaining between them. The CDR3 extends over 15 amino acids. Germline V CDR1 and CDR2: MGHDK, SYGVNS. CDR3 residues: CASSESGSRTYEQYF. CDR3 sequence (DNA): TGTGCCAGCAGTGAATCTGGGAGCCGGACCTACGAGCAGTACTTC.

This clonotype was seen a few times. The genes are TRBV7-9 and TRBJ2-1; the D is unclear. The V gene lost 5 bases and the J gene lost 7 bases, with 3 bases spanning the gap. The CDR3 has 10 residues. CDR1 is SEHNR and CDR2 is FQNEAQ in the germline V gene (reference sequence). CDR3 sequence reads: CASSINEQFF. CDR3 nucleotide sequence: TGTGCCAGCAGCATAAATGAGCAGTTCTTC.

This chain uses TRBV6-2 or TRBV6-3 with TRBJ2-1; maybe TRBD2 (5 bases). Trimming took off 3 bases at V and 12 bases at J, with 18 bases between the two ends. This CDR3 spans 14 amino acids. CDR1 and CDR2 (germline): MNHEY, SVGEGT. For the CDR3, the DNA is TGTGCCAGCAGTTATAGGGTGGGCTTTCGGGGGCAGTTCTTC. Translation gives CASSYRVGFRGQFF.

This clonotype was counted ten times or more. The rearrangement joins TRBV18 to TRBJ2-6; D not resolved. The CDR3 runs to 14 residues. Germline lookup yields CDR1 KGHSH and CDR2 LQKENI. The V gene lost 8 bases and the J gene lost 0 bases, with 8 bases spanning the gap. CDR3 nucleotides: TGTGCCAGCAGCCCGAGCTCTGGGGCCAACGTCCTGACTTTC. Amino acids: CASSPSSGANVLTF.

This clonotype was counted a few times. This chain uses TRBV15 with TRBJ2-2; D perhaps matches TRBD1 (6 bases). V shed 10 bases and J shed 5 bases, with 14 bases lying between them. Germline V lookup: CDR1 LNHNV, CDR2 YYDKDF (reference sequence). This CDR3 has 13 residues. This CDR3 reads CAISGAWTGELFF. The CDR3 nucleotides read TGTGCCATCTCAGGGGCATGGACCGGGGAGCTGTTTTTT.

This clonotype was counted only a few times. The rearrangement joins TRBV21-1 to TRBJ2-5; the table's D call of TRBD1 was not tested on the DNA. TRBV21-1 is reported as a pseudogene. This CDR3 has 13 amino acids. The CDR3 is CASSNPGRETQYF. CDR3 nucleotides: TGTGCCAGCAGCAACCCGGGGCGAGAGACCCAGTACTTC.

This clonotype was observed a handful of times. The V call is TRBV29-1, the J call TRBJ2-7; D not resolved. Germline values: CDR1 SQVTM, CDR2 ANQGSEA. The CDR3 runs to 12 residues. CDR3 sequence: CASSRAGDEQYF. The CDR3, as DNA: TGCGCAAGTAGTAGGGCTGGCGACGAGCAGTACTTC.

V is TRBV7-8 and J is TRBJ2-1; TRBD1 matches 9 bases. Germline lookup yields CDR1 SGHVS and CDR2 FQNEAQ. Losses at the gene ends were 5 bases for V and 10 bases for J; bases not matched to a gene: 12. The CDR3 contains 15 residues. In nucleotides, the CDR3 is TGTGCCAGCAGCACAGGGGGCGAACTGGTCCCCGAGCAGTTCTTC. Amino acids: CASSTGGELVPEQFF.

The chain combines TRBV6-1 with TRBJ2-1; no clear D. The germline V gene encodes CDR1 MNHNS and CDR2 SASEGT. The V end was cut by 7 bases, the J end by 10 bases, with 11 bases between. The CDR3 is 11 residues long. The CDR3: CASTRGGEQFF. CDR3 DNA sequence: TGTGCCAGCACTCGTGGTGGAGAGCAGTTCTTC.

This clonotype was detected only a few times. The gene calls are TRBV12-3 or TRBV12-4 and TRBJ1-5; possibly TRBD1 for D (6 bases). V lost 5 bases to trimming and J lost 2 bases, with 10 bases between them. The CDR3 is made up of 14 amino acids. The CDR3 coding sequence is TGTGCCAGCAGTACTTCAGGGGGCAATCAGCCCCAGCATTTT. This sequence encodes CASSTSGGNQPQHF.

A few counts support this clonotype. The CDR3 loop is CASSPQGSGNTIYF. Here the CDR3 DNA reads TGTGCCAGCAGCCCTCAGGGTAGTGGAAACACCATATATTTT. The rearrangement links TRBV7-9 to TRBJ1-3; D may be TRBD1 (5 bases). The CDR3 length is 14 residues. The germline gives CDR1 SEHNR, CDR2 FQNEAQ (reference sequence). Trimming pared 5 bases from V and 3 bases from J, leaving 11 bases between.

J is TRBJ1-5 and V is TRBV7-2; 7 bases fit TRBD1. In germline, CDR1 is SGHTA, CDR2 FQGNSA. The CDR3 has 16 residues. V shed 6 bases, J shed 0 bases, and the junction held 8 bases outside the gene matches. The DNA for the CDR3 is TGTGCCAGCAGTCTCCAGGGGGTGAATAGCAATCAGCCCCAGCATTTT. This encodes CASSLQGVNSNQPQHF.

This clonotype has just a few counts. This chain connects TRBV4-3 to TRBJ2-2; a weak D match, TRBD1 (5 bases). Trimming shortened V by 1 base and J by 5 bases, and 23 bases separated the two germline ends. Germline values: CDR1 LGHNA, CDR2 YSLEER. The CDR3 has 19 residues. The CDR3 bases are TGCGCCAGCAGCCAAGCTGTTGTGCTCCGAGACAGATTAACCGGGGAGCTGTTTTTT. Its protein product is CASSQAVVLRDRLTGELFF.